This T cell receptor (beta chain) was found in a study of CD8 T cells in ankylosing spondylitis. Study observations and caveats: Significantly higher representation of disease-linked clones was reported for matched ankylosing spondylitis synovial fluid. Previous work reported some of these motif variants in the synovial fluid and blood of reactive arthritis. Disease-linked clones bore a CD8+ phenotype and were relatively rare in peripheral blood.

On this clonotype itself: Antigen: not known. A much larger clone differs from this one at a single base, so this may be a read error.

Germline CDR1 is SGHAT and CDR2 is FQNNGV. The CDR3 totals 17 residues. Making the TCR beta libraries involved quantitative 5'-RACE with molecular barcodes. TCRdb independently ran MiXCR on the 5' RACE reads; one entry per CDR3 protein. Among around 230,000 distinct CDR3 sequences listed, around 7.8% were seen once. This chain joins TRBV11-2 and TRBJ2-3; D assignment may be TRBD1 or TRBD2 (5 bases each). Sequencing used blood, either unsorted or a sorted T cell fraction (not recorded which). This TCR was recovered from a male donor with ankylosing spondylitis or in good health (not recorded which). The CDR3 sequence is CASSLVSSGYGTGTQYF. In nucleotides, the CDR3 is TGTGCCAGCAGCTTAGTATCATCGGGGTACGGCACAGGTACGCAGTATTTT.